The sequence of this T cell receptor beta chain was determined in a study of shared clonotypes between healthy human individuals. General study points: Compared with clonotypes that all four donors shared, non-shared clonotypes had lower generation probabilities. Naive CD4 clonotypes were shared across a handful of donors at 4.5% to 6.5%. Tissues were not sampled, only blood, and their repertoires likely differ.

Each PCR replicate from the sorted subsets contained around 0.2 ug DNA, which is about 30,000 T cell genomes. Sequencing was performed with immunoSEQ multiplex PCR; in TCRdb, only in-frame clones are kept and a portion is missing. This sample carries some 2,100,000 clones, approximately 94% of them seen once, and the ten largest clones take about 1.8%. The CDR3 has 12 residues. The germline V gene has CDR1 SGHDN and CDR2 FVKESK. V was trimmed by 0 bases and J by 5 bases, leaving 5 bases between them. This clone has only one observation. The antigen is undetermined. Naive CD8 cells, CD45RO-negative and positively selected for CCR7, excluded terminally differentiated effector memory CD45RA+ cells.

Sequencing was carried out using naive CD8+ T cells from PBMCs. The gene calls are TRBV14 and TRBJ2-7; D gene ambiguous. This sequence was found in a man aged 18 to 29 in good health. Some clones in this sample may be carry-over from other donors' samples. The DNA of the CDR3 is TGTGCCAGCAGCCAAGAGAGAGACGAGCAGTACTTC. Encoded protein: CASSQERDEQYF.